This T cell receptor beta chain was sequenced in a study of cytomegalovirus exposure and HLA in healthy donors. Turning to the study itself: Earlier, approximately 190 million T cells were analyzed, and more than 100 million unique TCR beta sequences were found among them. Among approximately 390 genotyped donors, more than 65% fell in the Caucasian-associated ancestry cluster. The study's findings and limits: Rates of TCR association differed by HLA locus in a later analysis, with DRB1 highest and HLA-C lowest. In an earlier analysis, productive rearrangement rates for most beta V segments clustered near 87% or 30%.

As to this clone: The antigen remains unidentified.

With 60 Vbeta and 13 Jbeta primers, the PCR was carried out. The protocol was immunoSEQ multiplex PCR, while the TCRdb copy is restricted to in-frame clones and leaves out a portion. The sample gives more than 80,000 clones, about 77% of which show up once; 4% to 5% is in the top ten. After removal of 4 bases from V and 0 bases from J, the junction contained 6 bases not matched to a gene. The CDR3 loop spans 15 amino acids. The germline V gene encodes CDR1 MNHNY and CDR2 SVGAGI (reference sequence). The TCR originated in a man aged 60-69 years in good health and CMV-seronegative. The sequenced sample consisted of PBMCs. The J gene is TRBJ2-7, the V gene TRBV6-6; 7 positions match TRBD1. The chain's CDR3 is CASSSGQKSSYEQYF. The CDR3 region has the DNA TGTGCCAGCAGTTCGGGACAGAAGAGCTCCTACGAGCAGTACTTC.